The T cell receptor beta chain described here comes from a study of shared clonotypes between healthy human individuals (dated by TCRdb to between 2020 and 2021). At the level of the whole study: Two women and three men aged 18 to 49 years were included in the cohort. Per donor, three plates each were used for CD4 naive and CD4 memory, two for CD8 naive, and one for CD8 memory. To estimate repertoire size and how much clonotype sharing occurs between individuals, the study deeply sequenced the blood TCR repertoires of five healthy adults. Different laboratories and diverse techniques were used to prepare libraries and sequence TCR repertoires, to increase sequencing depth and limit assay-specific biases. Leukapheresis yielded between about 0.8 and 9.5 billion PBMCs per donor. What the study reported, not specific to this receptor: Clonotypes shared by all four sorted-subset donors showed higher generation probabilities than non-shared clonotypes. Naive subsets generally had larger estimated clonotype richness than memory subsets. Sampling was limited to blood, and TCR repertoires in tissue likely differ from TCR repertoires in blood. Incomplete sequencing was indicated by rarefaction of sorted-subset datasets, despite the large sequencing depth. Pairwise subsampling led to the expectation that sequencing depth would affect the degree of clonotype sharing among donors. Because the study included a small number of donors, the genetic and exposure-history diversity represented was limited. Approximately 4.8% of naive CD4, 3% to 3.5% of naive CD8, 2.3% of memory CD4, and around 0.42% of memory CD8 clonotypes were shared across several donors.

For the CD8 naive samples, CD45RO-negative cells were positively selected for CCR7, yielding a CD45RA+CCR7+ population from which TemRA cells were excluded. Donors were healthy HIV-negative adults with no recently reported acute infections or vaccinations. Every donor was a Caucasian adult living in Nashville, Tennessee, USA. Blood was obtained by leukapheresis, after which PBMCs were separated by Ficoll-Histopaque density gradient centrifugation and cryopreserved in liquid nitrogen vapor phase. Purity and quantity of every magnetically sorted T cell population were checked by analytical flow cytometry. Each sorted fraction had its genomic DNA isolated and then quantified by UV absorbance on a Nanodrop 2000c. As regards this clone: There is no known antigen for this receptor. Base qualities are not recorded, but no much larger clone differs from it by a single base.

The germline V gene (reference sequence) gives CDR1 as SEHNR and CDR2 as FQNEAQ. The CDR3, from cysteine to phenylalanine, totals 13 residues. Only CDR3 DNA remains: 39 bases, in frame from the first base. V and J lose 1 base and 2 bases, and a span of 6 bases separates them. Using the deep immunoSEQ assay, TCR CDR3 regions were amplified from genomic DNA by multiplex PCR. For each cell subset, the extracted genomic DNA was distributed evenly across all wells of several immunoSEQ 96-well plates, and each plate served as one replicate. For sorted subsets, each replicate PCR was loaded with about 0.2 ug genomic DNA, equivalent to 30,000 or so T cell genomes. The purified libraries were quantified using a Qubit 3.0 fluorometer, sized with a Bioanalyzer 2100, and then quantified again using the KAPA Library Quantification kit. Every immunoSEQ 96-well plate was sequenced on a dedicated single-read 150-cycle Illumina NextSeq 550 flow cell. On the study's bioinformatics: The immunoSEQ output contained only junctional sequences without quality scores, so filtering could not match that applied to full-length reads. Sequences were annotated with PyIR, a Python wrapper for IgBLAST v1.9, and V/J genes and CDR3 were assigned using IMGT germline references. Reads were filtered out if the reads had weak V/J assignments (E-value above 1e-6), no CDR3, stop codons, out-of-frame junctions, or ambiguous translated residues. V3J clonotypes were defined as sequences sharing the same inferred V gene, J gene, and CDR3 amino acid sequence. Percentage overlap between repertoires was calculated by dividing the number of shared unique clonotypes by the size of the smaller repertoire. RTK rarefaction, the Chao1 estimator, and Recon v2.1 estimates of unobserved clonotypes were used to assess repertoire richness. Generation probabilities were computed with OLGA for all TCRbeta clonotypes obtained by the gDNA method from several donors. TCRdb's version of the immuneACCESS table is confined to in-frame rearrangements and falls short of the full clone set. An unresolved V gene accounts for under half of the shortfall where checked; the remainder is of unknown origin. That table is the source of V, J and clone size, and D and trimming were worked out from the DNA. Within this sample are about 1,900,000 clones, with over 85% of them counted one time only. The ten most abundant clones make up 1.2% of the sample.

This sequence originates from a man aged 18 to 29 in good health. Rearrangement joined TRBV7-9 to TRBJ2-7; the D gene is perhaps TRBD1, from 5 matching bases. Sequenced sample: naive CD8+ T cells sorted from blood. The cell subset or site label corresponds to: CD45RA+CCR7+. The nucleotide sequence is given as TGTGCCAGCAGCTTAGAGGACACCTACGAGCAGTACTTC. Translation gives CASSLEDTYEQYF. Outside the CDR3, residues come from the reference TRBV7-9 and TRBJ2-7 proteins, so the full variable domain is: DTGVSQNPRHKITKRGQNVTFRCDPISEHNRLYWYRQTLGQGPEFLTYFQNEAQLEKSRLLSDRFSAERPKGSFSTLEIQRTEQGDSAMYLCASSLEDTYEQYFGPGTRLTVT.